A selection of T cell receptor beta chains follows, all from one sample in a study of shared clonotypes between healthy human individuals. The data were produced by immunoSEQ multiplex PCR, yet TCRdb's version contains in-frame clones alone and is incomplete. The table lists fewer than 550,000 clones, almost 80% of them singletons, with approximately 12% in the top ten. The sequenced material came from PBMCs. These TCRs come from a woman between 40 and 50 years old in good health. Some clones in this sample may be carry-over from other donors' samples. Both conserved end residues are part of each CDR3. Each record gives: V gene, J gene, CDR3 protein.

TRBV11-2	TRBJ2-3	CASSLHLAGDTQYF
TRBV30	TRBJ2-7	CAWRRPFGGNEQYF
TRBV19	TRBJ2-4	CASSIAGQGAVGNENIQYF
TRBV5-1	TRBJ2-1	CASSLNVGTRNNEQFF
TRBV10-1	TRBJ2-7	CASKGAGFYEQYF
TRBV28	TRBJ1-5	CASSLYRNQPQHF
TRBV27	TRBJ2-7	CASRRDYGGEQYF
TRBV6-6	TRBJ2-2	CASTDRVGELFF
TRBV7-7	TRBJ2-1	CASSLGTSGNEQFF
TRBV7-3	TRBJ1-1	CASSGGTGGTEAFF
TRBV7-2	TRBJ1-2	CASSPAGQAGGYTF
TRBV4-1	TRBJ2-5	CASSQDGTGQETQYF
TRBV29-1	TRBJ2-3	CSVRVGGTDTQYF
TRBV14	TRBJ2-3	CASSKKNRDRGQDTQYF
TRBV27	TRBJ2-2	CASSFSPAPTGELFF
TRBV2	TRBJ2-7	CASSESLAGLDYEQYF
TRBV7-9	TRBJ2-5	CASSLTGGETQYF
TRBV6-6	TRBJ1-2	CASGGGAGTGVNGYTF
TRBV6-1	TRBJ1-2	CASSRPANYGYTF
TRBV5-5	TRBJ1-3	CASSLAELRGSGNTIYF
TRBV28	TRBJ2-5	CASSLFSGSPETQYF
TRBV11-2	TRBJ1-5	CASSLFGGQPQHF
TRBV27	TRBJ1-1	CASRPYGGSTEAFF
TRBV18	TRBJ2-5	CASSPPSGQETQYF
TRBV11-3	TRBJ2-3	CASSLGRTSDTDTQYF
TRBV10-3	TRBJ2-2	CAISDLLGTGELFF
TRBV5-1	TRBJ1-4	CASSPGGQGKLFF
TRBV28	TRBJ1-1	CASSPQGDGLNTEAFF
TRBV18	TRBJ2-1	CASSPEMDNEQFF
TRBV28	-	CASSSGALYEQYF
TRBV28	TRBJ2-7	CASSARTGRLYEQYF
TRBV18	TRBJ1-5	CASSPGPPTYYSNQPQHF
TRBV28	TRBJ1-6	CASSLLAGGNNSPLHF